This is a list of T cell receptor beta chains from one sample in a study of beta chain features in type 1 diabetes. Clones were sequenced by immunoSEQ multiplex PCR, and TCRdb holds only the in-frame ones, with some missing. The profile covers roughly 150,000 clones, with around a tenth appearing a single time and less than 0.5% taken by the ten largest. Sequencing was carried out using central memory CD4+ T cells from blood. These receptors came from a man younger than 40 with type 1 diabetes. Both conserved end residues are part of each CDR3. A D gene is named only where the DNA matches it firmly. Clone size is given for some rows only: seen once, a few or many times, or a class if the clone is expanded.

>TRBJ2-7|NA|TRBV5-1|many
TGCGCCAGCAGCTTGGAAGGGAGCCCCTACTCAGAGCAGTACTTC
CASSLEGSPYSEQYF
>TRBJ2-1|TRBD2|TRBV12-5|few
TGTGCTAGTGGTTTGGTACCCGACGGGAGGGGGAGCTCCTACAATGAGCAGTTCTTC
CASGLVPDGRGSSYNEQFF
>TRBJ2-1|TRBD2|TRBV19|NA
TGTGCCAGTAGTGGAGGCACTAGCGGGAGGCCGGGAGGGTACAATGAGCAGTTCTTC
CASSGGTSGRPGGYNEQFF
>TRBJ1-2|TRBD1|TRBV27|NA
TGTGCCAGCATGGGACAGGGTCGGTTCAATGGCTACACCTTC
CASMGQGRFNGYTF
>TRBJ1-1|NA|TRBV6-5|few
TGTGCCAGCAGTTACCAGGACACTGAAGCTTTCTTT
CASSYQDTEAFF
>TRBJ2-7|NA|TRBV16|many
TGTGCCAGCAGCCCCACACAGGCCTACGAGCAGTACTTC
CASSPTQAYEQYF
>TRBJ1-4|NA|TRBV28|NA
TGTGCCAGCAGTTTGCAAGCGGGTTATGAAAAACTGTTTTTT
CASSLQAGYEKLFF
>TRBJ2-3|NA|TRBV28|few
TGTGCCAGCCTCGAATCGGGACAATATAGCACAGATACGCAGTATTTT
CASLESGQYSTDTQYF
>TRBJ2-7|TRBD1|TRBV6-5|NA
TGTGCCAGCAGTTACCCGGGGACAGGGGGCCCTCACGAGCAGTACTTC
CASSYPGTGGPHEQYF
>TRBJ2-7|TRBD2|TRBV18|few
TGTGCCAGCTCACCAGTCACTAGCGGACTTTACGAGCAGTACTTC
CASSPVTSGLYEQYF
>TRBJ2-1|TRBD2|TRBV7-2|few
TGTGCCAGCAGCAAATACCCCCTAGCGGGTGAGCAGTTCTTC
CASSKYPLAGEQFF
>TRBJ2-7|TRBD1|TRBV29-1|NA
TGCAGCGTTGGGCCGGGACAGGGTACCCACGAGCAGTACTTC
CSVGPGQGTHEQYF
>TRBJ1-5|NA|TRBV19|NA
TGTGCCAGTAGTATCGGTGGCGGAGACAATCAGCCCCAGCATTTT
CASSIGGGDNQPQHF
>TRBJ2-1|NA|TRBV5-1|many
TGCGCCAGCAGCGACCAACAGAGCTCCTACAATGAGCAGTTCTTC
CASSDQQSSYNEQFF
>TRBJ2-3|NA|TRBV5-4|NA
TGTGCCAGCAGCTCCCCAGGGGGGAGCACGCCAGATACGCAGTATTTT
CASSSPGGSTPDTQYF
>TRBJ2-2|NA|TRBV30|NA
TGTGCCTGGAGTGCCACTCTCAGGACCGGGGAGCTGTTTTTT
CAWSATLRTGELFF
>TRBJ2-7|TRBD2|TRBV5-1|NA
TGCGCCAGCAGCCTCTCGACTAGCGGGAGTCCCTACGAGCAGTACTTC
CASSLSTSGSPYEQYF
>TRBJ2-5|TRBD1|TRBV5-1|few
TGCGCCAGCAGCCCTGGCGGGACAGGGGAGGAAGAGACCCAGTACTTC
CASSPGGTGEEETQYF
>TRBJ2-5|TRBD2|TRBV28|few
TGTGCCAGCACGACTAGCGGGAGCGGTGAGACCCAGTACTTC
CASTTSGSGETQYF
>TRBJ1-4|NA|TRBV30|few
TGTGCCTGGAGTACTAAACAGGCGTACAATGAAAAACTGTTTTTT
CAWSTKQAYNEKLFF
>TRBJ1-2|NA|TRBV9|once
TGTGCCAGCAGCGTAAGACAGGACGCCGGTGGCTACACCTTC
CASSVRQDAGGYTF
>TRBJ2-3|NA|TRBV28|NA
TGTGCCAGCAGCGGGATCACAGATACGCAGTATTTT
CASSGITDTQYF
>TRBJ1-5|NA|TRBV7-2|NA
TGTGCCAGCAGCTTAGATCTTAGCAATCAGCCCCAGCATTTT
CASSLDLSNQPQHF
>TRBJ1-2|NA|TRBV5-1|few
TGCGCCAGCAGCTTGGAGACAGGCGACTATGGCTACACCTTC
CASSLETGDYGYTF
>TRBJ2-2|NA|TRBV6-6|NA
TGTGCCAGCACCATAGACAGAAACACCGGGGAGCTGTTTTTT
CASTIDRNTGELFF
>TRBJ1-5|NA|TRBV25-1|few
TGTGCCAGCAGTGAGAACAGGGACGGTCAGCCCCAGCATTTT
CASSENRDGQPQHF
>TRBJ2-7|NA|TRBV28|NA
TGTGCCAGCAGTTCCCCTACAGGGAAGGTAAACGAGCAGTACTTC
CASSSPTGKVNEQYF
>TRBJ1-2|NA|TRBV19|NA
TGTGCCAGTAGTTCCAGCAGGGCTCGGCGGGGCTACACCTTC
CASSSSRARRGYTF
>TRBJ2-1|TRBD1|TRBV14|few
TGTGCCAGCAGACGACTCGGGGACAGCAGAAACAATGAGCAGTTCTTC
CASRRLGDSRNNEQFF
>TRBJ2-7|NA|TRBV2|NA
TGTGCCAGCAGTGTTCAGGGTACCCACGAGCAGTACTTC
CASSVQGTHEQYF
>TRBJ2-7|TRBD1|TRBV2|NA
TGTGCCAGCAGTCCGGGACAGGGAAGCAACGAGCAGTACTTC
CASSPGQGSNEQYF
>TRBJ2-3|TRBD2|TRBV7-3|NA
TGTGCCAGCAGTGCGGGAGGATACACAGATACGCAGTATTTT
CASSAGGYTDTQYF
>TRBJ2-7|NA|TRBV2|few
TGTGCCAGCAAAGGACAAAGCTACGAGCAGTACTTC
CASKGQSYEQYF
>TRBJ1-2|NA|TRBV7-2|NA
TGTGCCAGCACCTCGGGAACTCGGGCGGATGGCTACACCTTC
CASTSGTRADGYTF
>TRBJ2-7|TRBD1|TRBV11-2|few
TGTGCCAGCAGCAACGTCAGGGGGTACGAGCAGTACTTC
CASSNVRGYEQYF
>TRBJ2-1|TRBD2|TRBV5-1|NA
TGCGCCAGCAGCTTCCCTAGCGGGAGTTACAATGAGCAGTTCTTC
CASSFPSGSYNEQFF
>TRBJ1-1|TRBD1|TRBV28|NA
TGTGCCAGCAGTTTAATCCAGGGGGCAGGGAACACTGAAGCTTTCTTT
CASSLIQGAGNTEAFF
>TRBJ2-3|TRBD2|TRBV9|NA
TGTGCCAGCAGCGTAGCTACACCTGTAGCGGGAGGCGGAGATACGCAGTATTTT
CASSVATPVAGGGDTQYF
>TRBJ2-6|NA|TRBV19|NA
TGTGCCAGTACTAAAGGGGTCGGCAGCTCTGGGGCCAACGTCCTGACTTTC
CASTKGVGSSGANVLTF
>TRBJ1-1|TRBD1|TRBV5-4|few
TGTGCCAGCAGCTTCTACAGGGGAGAGGTGAACACTGAAGCTTTCTTT
CASSFYRGEVNTEAFF
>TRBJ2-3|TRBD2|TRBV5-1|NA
TGCGCCAGCAGCTCGAGCGGGAGCGGCACAGATACGCAGTATTTT
CASSSSGSGTDTQYF
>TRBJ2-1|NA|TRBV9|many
TGTGCCAGCAGCGTAGCCCTGGGCCACGAGCAGTTCTTC
CASSVALGHEQFF
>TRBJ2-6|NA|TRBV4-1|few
TGCGCCAGCAGCCAAGTCAGCGCTGGGGCCAACGTCCTGACTTTC
CASSQVSAGANVLTF